This T cell receptor beta chain was identified in a study of blood T cell repertoires in COVID-19. Repertoires were generated with immunoSEQ multiplex PCR, while TCRdb's copy carries only in-frame clones and drops some. Of 150,000 to 200,000 clones listed, more than 75% are singletons. CDR3 length: 14 residues. V lost 5 bases and J 7 bases, leaving 14 bases between the germline ends. In germline, CDR1 is SEHNR, CDR2 FQNEAQ (reference sequence). This clone was observed a handful of times. The chain joins TRBV7-9 to TRBJ2-2; TRBD1 is a possible D gene (6 bases). The source is a man between 40 and 49 years old who had recovered from COVID-19. The sample comprised PBMCs or T cells enriched from blood (not recorded which). The CDR3 bases are TGTGCCAGCAGCGCCCTTGCAGGGGACGGGGAGCTGTTTTTT. Translated, it gives CASSALAGDGELFF.